These 13 T cell receptor beta chains came from one sample sequenced in a study of Ad26.COV2.S vaccination and SARS-CoV-2 variants. TCRdb keeps only in-frame clones here, not all; method: immunoSEQ multiplex PCR. The profile shows around 450,000 clones, roughly 89% of them singletons. Treatment: some 20 received Ad26.COV2.S at low or high dose, single or two shots; a few received placebo; per-sample allocation not given. Collection of samples fell on day 63 after the first vaccine or placebo injection. Sequenced material: peripheral blood, taken in a trial of Ad26.COV2.S vaccine versus placebo. These receptors originate from a person aged 18-60 years who received the Ad26.COV2.S COVID-19 vaccine or a placebo.

The V gene is TRBV29-1, the J gene TRBJ2-5; D unresolved. Trimming pared 3 bases from V and 2 bases from J, leaving 10 bases between. CDR1 is SQVTM and CDR2 is ANQGSEA in the germline V gene. CDR3 length: 13 residues. DNA for the CDR3: TGCAGCGTTGATAATCTAGGTCAAGAGACCCAGTACTTC. Protein sequence: CSVDNLGQETQYF.

The chain joins TRBV28 to TRBJ2-1, with TRBD2 as a possible D gene (6 bases). The germline V gene encodes CDR1 MDHEN and CDR2 SYDVKM. Deletions cut 2 bases from V and 15 bases from J, with 14 bases between. The CDR3 covers 12 residues. The CDR3 loop reads CASSLAGREGFF. The CDR3 DNA follows: TGTGCCAGCAGTTTAGCGGGACGAGAGGGGTTCTTC.

The chain couples TRBV18 to TRBJ1-3; no firm D call. Germline CDR1 is KGHSH and CDR2 is LQKENI. The CDR3 is made up of 16 amino acids. The V end was cut by 3 bases, the J end by 0 bases, with 12 bases between. The CDR3 spells CASSPAGSNSGNTIYF. In DNA, the CDR3 is TGTGCCAGCTCACCGGCCGGGTCGAACTCTGGAAACACCATATATTTT. Drawing the rest from reference TRBV18 and TRBJ1-3, the complete variable domain is NAGVMQNPRHLVRRRGQEARLRCSPMKGHSHVYWYRQLPEEGLKFMVYLQKENIIDESGMPKERFSAEFPKEGPSILRIQQVVRGDSAAYFCASSPAGSNSGNTIYFGEGSWLTVV.

This clone was observed once. The gene calls are TRBV7-2 and TRBJ1-4; 7 positions match TRBD1. CDR3 length: 14 amino acids. V dropped 4 bases and J dropped 8; count of bases not matched to a gene: 7. CDR1 and CDR2 from the germline V gene are SGHTA and FQGNSA. The CDR3 here is CASSSQGSGEKLFF. The CDR3, as DNA: TGTGCCAGCAGCTCACAGGGGAGTGGCGAAAAACTGTTTTTT.

The rearrangement links TRBV4-1 to TRBJ1-5; 12 bases agree with TRBD1. V lost 6 bases and J lost 6; bases outside the gene matches: 3. Germline assignment: CDR1 MGHRA and CDR2 YSYEKL. This CDR3 comprises 14 residues. The CDR3 coding sequence is TGCGCCAGCAGGGGACAGGGGGCGGGTCAGCCCCAGCATTTT. Translated: CASRGQGAGQPQHF.

The sample holds one count of this clone. This chain links TRBV29-1 with TRBJ2-3, with D possibly matching TRBD2 (6 bases). CDR3 size: 12 residues. From germline, CDR1 is SQVTM and CDR2 ANQGSEA. V lost 7 bases, J lost 3 bases, and 11 bases lay in between. The CDR3 DNA reads TGCAGCGCCGTGAGCGGGACAGATACGCAGTATTTT. This encodes CSAVSGTDTQYF.

The gene calls are TRBV28 and TRBJ1-4, with 10 positions matching TRBD1. V gave up 5 bases and J gave up 7 bases; unmatched junction bases: 7. The CDR3 sequence is 15 residues long. Germline V gives CDR1 MDHEN, CDR2 SYDVKM. The CDR3, as DNA: TGTGCCAGCAGTCGACCGACAGGGGGCGGTGAAAAACTGTTTTTT. Its translation: CASSRPTGGGEKLFF.

The rearrangement joins TRBV6-2 or TRBV6-3 to TRBJ1-1; D is undetermined. This CDR3 is 16 amino acids long. V lost 0 bases and J 3 bases, leaving 14 bases between the germline ends. The V gene's germline CDR1 is MNHEY and CDR2 SVGEGT. In DNA, the CDR3 is TGTGCCAGCAGTTACTCGATCAATCATGGGTACACTGAAGCTTTCTTT. Protein sequence: CASSYSINHGYTEAFF.

This chain joins TRBV4-2 and TRBJ2-7, with a tentative D call TRBD2 (5 bases). This CDR3 contains 13 residues. V dropped 2 bases and J dropped 7 bases, with 12 bases sitting between them. The germline CDR1 and CDR2 sequences are LGHNA and YNFKEQ. CDR3 sequence: CASSQPDRDEQYF. The CDR3 nucleotides read TGTGCCAGCAGCCAACCTGATCGGGATGAGCAGTACTTC.

The chain is built from TRBV2 and TRBJ1-1; no clear D. Germline CDR1 reads SNHLY; CDR2 reads FYNNEI. The V gene lost 4 bases and the J gene lost 2 bases, with 14 bases spanning the gap. The CDR3 is made up of 15 amino acids. The CDR3 region is CASSVSAQPNTEAFF. The CDR3 region has the DNA TGTGCCAGCAGTGTTTCGGCACAGCCAAACACTGAAGCTTTCTTT.

The rearrangement joins TRBV14 to TRBJ1-6; 7 bases align to TRBD1. Per germline, CDR1 SGHDN and CDR2 FVKESK. V lost 1 base, J lost 5 bases, and 8 bases stayed unmatched. This CDR3 has 17 residues. DNA of the CDR3: TGTGCCAGCAGCCAAGGAATTAGGGACAGAGATAATTCACCCCTCCACTTT. This gives the protein CASSQGIRDRDNSPLHF.

J is TRBJ2-1 and V is TRBV18; TRBD2 aligns across 7 bases. The CDR3 has 15 amino acids. Germline V lookup: CDR1 KGHSH, CDR2 LQKENI. V gave up 6 bases and J gave up 4 bases; unmatched junction bases: 9. The CDR3 reads CASSVVSGTYNEQFF. DNA of the CDR3: TGTGCCAGCTCCGTCGTGAGCGGGACGTACAATGAGCAGTTCTTC.

This rearrangement joins TRBV7-2 to TRBJ1-5; no reliable D call. V lost 1 base, J lost 0 bases, and 7 bases lay in between. This CDR3 is 15 amino acids long. Germline V CDR1 and CDR2: SGHTA, FQGNSA. The CDR3 region is CASSLEVHSNQPQHF. As DNA, the CDR3 is TGTGCCAGCAGCTTAGAGGTCCATAGCAATCAGCCCCAGCATTTT.